These 20 T cell receptor beta chains were all obtained from the same sample, sequenced in a study of cytomegalovirus exposure and HLA in healthy donors (dated by TCRdb to about 2017). Library creation used the immunoSEQ multiplex PCR assay. For the multiplex PCR, a mixture combining 60 forward primers for TCR Vbeta segments and 13 reverse primers for TCR Jbeta segments was used. TCRdb carries this immuneACCESS record with in-frame sequences only. Its versions omit some clonotypes, under half of them owing to an unresolved V gene in the studies checked, with the rest unexplained. Counted in this sample were 150,000 to 200,000 clones; roughly three quarters of them appeared once. Clones ranked in the top ten supply approximately 6.8% of the sample. Material: PBMCs. Receptors were obtained from a woman aged 40 to 50 in good health and CMV-seropositive.

This chain joins TRBV9 and TRBJ1-2; a weak D match, TRBD1 (5 bases). This CDR3 contains 14 residues. CDR1 and CDR2 (germline): SGDLS, YYNGEE. V lost 2 bases and J 4 bases, leaving 12 bases between the germline ends. CDR3 coding DNA: TGTGCCAGCAGCGTGGGGCCCAGCGTCTATGGCTACACCTTC. Translated: CASSVGPSVYGYTF.

Of note for this clone: The junction shows a germline mismatch at one end, possibly a read error. The chain is built from TRBV6-1 and TRBJ2-3; tentatively, D is TRBD2 (7 bases). Germline CDR1 MNHNS, CDR2 SASEGT. The CDR3 spans 18 residues. The CDR3 bases are TGTGCCAGCATTGAATCTGCGGGGGCGCAACGAGGGCCAGATACGCAGTATTTT. Translation gives CASIESAGAQRGPDTQYF.

A word on this clone: Other DNA sequences within the sample encode an identical CDR3. The chain is built from TRBV4-1 and TRBJ1-1, with 12 bases identical to TRBD1. This CDR3 has 16 amino acids. The junction had 10 bases not matched to a gene; V was cut back by 0 bases and J by 11 bases. Germline V gene sequence: CDR1 MGHRA, CDR2 YSYEKL. The DNA for the CDR3 is TGCGCCAGCAGCCAAGAAGGGACAGGGGGCATCGGGGACGCTTTCTTT. Its translation: CASSQEGTGGIGDAFF.

The chain joins TRBV19 to TRBJ2-5; 10 nucleotides agree with TRBD2. J gave up 3 bases and V 1 base, and 11 bases lay outside the gene matches. Germline V CDR1 and CDR2: LNHDA, SQIVND (reference sequence). The length of the CDR3 is 18 residues. The DNA for the CDR3 is TGTGCCAGTAGTATAGGGGGGGGTCTAGCGGGGGCTAAAGAGACCCAGTACTTC. Protein: CASSIGGGLAGAKETQYF. Filled out from reference TRBV19 and TRBJ2-5, the complete variable domain reads DGGITQSPKYLFRKEGQNVTLSCEQNLNHDAMYWYRQDPGQGLRLIYYSQIVNDFQKGDIAEGYSVSREKKESFPLTVTSAQKNPTAFYLCASSIGGGLAGAKETQYFGPGTRLLVL.

The CDR3 loop reads CASSSSGGGETQYF. CDR3 coding DNA: TGCGCCAGCAGTTCTAGCGGGGGCGGGGAGACCCAGTACTTC. The V gene is TRBV5-1, the J gene TRBJ2-5, with TRBD2 matching over 10 bases. The germline CDR1 and CDR2 sequences are SGHRS and YFSETQ. Trimming cost V 5 bases and J 5 bases; bases outside gene matches: 6. The length of the CDR3 is 14 residues.

The gene calls are TRBV30 and TRBJ1-2, with D perhaps TRBD1 (6 bases). Trimming took off 3 bases at V and 4 bases at J, with 18 bases between the two ends. This CDR3 is 15 amino acids long. CDR1 and CDR2 (germline): GTSNPN, SVGIG (reference sequence). The CDR3 DNA is TGTGCCTGGAGAGTTCTCACAGGGATGGTCTATGGCTACACCTTC. Translating gives CAWRVLTGMVYGYTF. Based on the CDR3 plus reference TRBV30 and TRBJ1-2, the full variable domain is SQTIHQWPATLVQPVGSPLSLECTVEGTSNPNLYWYRQAAGRGLQLLFYSVGIGQISSEVPQNLSASRPQDRQFILSSKKLLLSDSGFYLCAWRVLTGMVYGYTFGSGTRLTVV.

This rearrangement joins TRBV2 to TRBJ1-1, with a weak D call TRBD1 (5 bases). The CDR3 is 14 amino acids. V was pared by 11 bases and J by 4 bases, with 20 bases between. Germline CDR1 and CDR2: SNHLY and FYNNEI. The CDR3 sequence: CAGKPSGGGTEAFF. CDR3 DNA sequence: TGTGCCGGCAAGCCATCGGGGGGGGGCACTGAAGCTTTCTTT.

This rearrangement joins TRBV6-4 to TRBJ2-2; 7 bases are a match to TRBD2. The CDR3 has 15 residues. Germline V gives CDR1 MRHNA, CDR2 SNTAGT. The V gene end was trimmed by 5 bases and the J gene end by 4 bases; junction bases not matched to a gene: 7. The CDR3 here is CASSPDWGGTGELFF. The CDR3 DNA sequence: TGTGCCAGCAGTCCCGACTGGGGGGGCACCGGGGAGCTGTTTTTT.

The chain joins TRBV5-1 to TRBJ2-3; 9 nucleotides match TRBD2. The CDR3 runs 17 residues. V gave up 3 bases and J gave up 2 bases; unmatched junction bases: 10. Germline CDR1 and CDR2: SGHRS and YFSETQ. The chain's CDR3 is CASSWDSGGPNTDTQYF. In DNA form, the CDR3 reads TGCGCCAGCAGCTGGGATAGCGGGGGCCCGAACACAGATACGCAGTATTTT.

V gene TRBV27 combines with J gene TRBJ1-2; D is possibly TRBD1 (6 bases). Between the trimmed V and J ends, which lost 10 bases and 0 bases, there was a span of 12 bases. The CDR3 loop spans 13 amino acids. Germline CDR1 reads MNHEY; CDR2 reads SMNVEV (reference sequence). The CDR3 here is CATSKGANYGYTF. In DNA, the CDR3 is TGTGCCACCTCAAAGGGGGCTAACTATGGCTACACCTTC.

This clone appeared a few times. CDR3 sequence (DNA): TGCAGCGTGAGACAGGTAACTGAAGCTTTCTTT. Translation gives CSVRQVTEAFF. V is TRBV29-1 and J is TRBJ1-1, with a possible D match to TRBD1 (6 bases). The CDR3 contains 11 residues. The germline V gene has CDR1 SQVTM and CDR2 ANQGSEA. Trimming removed 6 bases at V and 5 bases at J, with 10 bases between.

This chain uses TRBV10-3 with TRBJ2-7; 9 bases are shared with TRBD1. Trimming cost V 8 bases and J 4 bases; bases outside gene matches: 9. Germline-derived CDR1 and CDR2 are ENHRY and SYGVKD. The CDR3 length is 14 residues. The CDR3 spells CAIGAGQGLYEQYF. The CDR3 region has the DNA TGTGCCATCGGCGCCGGACAGGGGTTATACGAGCAGTACTTC.

This clone was seen once. One end of the junction fails to match germline, which may point to a read error. V gene TRBV7-7 combines with J gene TRBJ1-3; D unclear. This CDR3 spans 16 amino acids. Germline V gives CDR1 SSHAT, CDR2 FNYEAQ (reference sequence). CDR3: CASSILGFWSGNTIYF. CDR3 DNA: TGTGCTAGCAGCATTCTCGGGTTCTGGAGTGGAAACACCATATATTTT.

Written as DNA, the CDR3 is TGTGCCAGCAGCTTAGGGGGAGGTAGTTGGTACGAGCAGTACTTC. It specifies CASSLGGGSWYEQYF. The chain carries TRBV11-2 and TRBJ2-5; weak D call: TRBD2 (6 bases). With the DNA end fitting TRBJ2-7 better, the J assignment may be wrong. CDR3 length: 15 amino acids. CDR1 SGHAT and CDR2 FQNNGV come from the germline V gene.

V usage is TRBV5-6 and J usage is TRBJ1-2, with D perhaps matching TRBD1 (5 bases). This CDR3 has 13 residues. Germline V gives CDR1 SGHDT, CDR2 YYEEEE. With 2 bases removed from V and 7 bases from J, the gap between germline ends came to 12 bases. The DNA of the CDR3 is TGTGCCAGCAGCTTCGCGGGGGTATCTGGCTACACCTTC. It encodes CASSFAGVSGYTF. Based on the CDR3 plus reference TRBV5-6 and TRBJ1-2, the full variable domain is DAGVTQSPTHLIKTRGQQVTLRCSPKSGHDTVSWYQQALGQGPQFIFQYYEEEERQRGNFPDRFSGHQFPNYSSELNVNALLLGDSALYLCASSFAGVSGYTFGSGTRLTVV.

The chain combines TRBV5-1 with TRBJ2-1, with D perhaps TRBD2 (5 bases). Germline CDR1 reads SGHRS; CDR2 reads YFSETQ. V shed 4 bases and J shed 5 bases, with 19 bases lying between them. This CDR3 spans 16 amino acids. This CDR3 is CASSISGPKADNEQFF. CDR3 coding DNA: TGCGCCAGCAGCATAAGCGGCCCAAAGGCTGACAATGAGCAGTTCTTC.

V gene TRBV19 combines with J gene TRBJ2-1; possibly TRBD2 for D (7 bases). The V end was cut by 3 bases, the J end by 6 bases, with 15 bases between. Germline values: CDR1 LNHDA, CDR2 SQIVND (reference sequence). This CDR3 contains 15 residues. DNA of the CDR3: TGTGCCAGTAGTATCAAAGGGGGAGGGTTCAATGAGCAGTTCTTC. Amino acids: CASSIKGGGFNEQFF.

The CDR3 region is CASSEGAGPGYNEQFF. In nucleotides, the CDR3 is TGTGCCAGCAGTGAGGGGGCGGGACCTGGGTACAATGAGCAGTTCTTC. V gene TRBV7-2 combines with J gene TRBJ2-1; D might be TRBD1 (7 bases). The V gene's germline CDR1 is SGHTA and CDR2 FQGNSA. The V end was cut by 6 bases, the J end by 4 bases, with 19 bases between. This CDR3 contains 16 residues. Based on the CDR3 plus reference TRBV7-2 and TRBJ2-1, the full variable domain is GAGVSQSPSNKVTEKGKDVELRCDPISGHTALYWYRQSLGQGLEFLIYFQGNSAPDKSGLPSDRFSAERTGGSVSTLTIQRTQQEDSAVYLCASSEGAGPGYNEQFFGPGTRLTVL.

This chain joins TRBV9 and TRBJ1-3; TRBD1 might be the D (5 bases). The germline V gene encodes CDR1 SGDLS and CDR2 YYNGEE. V was clipped by 0 bases and J by 7 bases, with 17 bases between them. The CDR3 has 16 residues. The CDR3 DNA reads as TGTGCCAGCAGCGTAGGGGGGGGTATTCGGGAGAACACCATATATTTT. Amino acid sequence: CASSVGGGIRENTIYF.

The gene calls are TRBV4-2 and TRBJ2-7; 9 nucleotides line up with TRBD1. The length of the CDR3 is 16 residues. The germline gives CDR1 LGHNA, CDR2 YNFKEQ. V gave up 0 bases and J gave up 3 bases; unmatched junction bases: 6. CDR3 residues: CASSQDFRDRDYEQYF. The DNA of the CDR3 is TGTGCCAGCAGCCAAGACTTTCGGGACAGGGACTACGAGCAGTACTTC.